This passage covers 13 T cell receptor beta chains from one sample sequenced in a study of T cells after posttransplantation cyclophosphamide. The assay was immunoSEQ multiplex PCR, and TCRdb's table has in-frame clones only and misses some. The sample yields 7,500 to 10,000 clones, approximately 82% seen once. Busulfan-fludarabine conditioning, marrow transplant, and cyclophosphamide on days +3 and +4 were administered. This material consisted of PBMCs, taken approximately 2,000 days after a stem cell transplant with posttransplant cyclophosphamide. These TCRs come from a female patient aged 35-55 years who received an allogeneic stem cell transplant from a related donor, was CMV-positive, and had no GVHD. Part of the T cell pool may stem from the graft donor.

The rearrangement uses TRBV6-4 and TRBJ1-5, with TRBD1 matching over 10 bases. With V trimmed by 6 bases and J by 4 bases, 6 bases remained unmatched. The CDR3 contains 15 residues. The germline V gene has CDR1 MRHNA and CDR2 SNTAGT. This CDR3 reads CASRAGTGDNQPQHF. CDR3 sequence (DNA): TGTGCCAGCAGAGCCGGGACAGGGGATAATCAGCCCCAGCATTTT.

The chain recombines TRBV2 with TRBJ2-4; perhaps TRBD2 as D (6 bases). V lost 7 bases and J 0 bases, leaving 13 bases between the germline ends. There are 15 residues in the CDR3. Germline V gene lookup returns CDR1 SNHLY and CDR2 FYNNEI. The CDR3 sequence is CASMGGPVAKNIQYF. The CDR3 bases are TGTGCCAGCATGGGGGGTCCAGTAGCCAAAAACATTCAGTACTTC.

This clone was counted a few times. This chain uses TRBV6-6 with TRBJ2-7, with 8 bases aligning to TRBD2. V lost 6 bases, J lost 5 bases, and 9 bases stayed unmatched. Per germline, CDR1 MNHNY and CDR2 SVGAGI (reference sequence). CDR3 size: 14 residues. In DNA, the CDR3 is TGTGCCAGCAGCCCAACGGGACTAGTAGACGAGCAGTACTTC. This sequence encodes CASSPTGLVDEQYF.

V is TRBV10-3 and J is TRBJ2-2; TRBD1 aligns across 11 bases. The CDR3 is 17 amino acids. Germline CDR1 is ENHRY and CDR2 is SYGVKD. The V segment lost 0 bases and the J segment 7 bases; nucleotides outside the gene matches: 7. The CDR3 nucleotides read TGTGCCATCAGTGAGTCGACCGGACAGGGGGCGTACGGGGAGCTGTTTTTT. The encoded protein is CAISESTGQGAYGELFF.

This chain uses TRBV6-5 with TRBJ2-7; the D gene is possibly TRBD1 (7 bases). The CDR3 covers 12 residues. With 6 bases removed from V and 5 bases from J, the gap between germline ends came to 11 bases. Germline lookup yields CDR1 MNHEY and CDR2 SVGAGI. As DNA, the CDR3 is TGTGCCAGCAGCCAGGGGGGACACGAGCAGTACTTC. This encodes CASSQGGHEQYF.

V and J are TRBV5-1 and TRBJ1-2; TRBD1 matches 7 bases. J was trimmed by 3 bases and V by 2 bases; bases with no gene match: 7. The CDR3 totals 15 residues. Per germline, CDR1 SGHRS and CDR2 YFSETQ. CDR3 sequence reads: CASSFSTGRDYGYTF. In DNA, the CDR3 is TGCGCCAGCAGCTTTTCGACAGGGCGGGACTATGGCTACACCTTC.

Note on this clone: A read error may account for a junction end that differs from germline. The sample carries other DNA sequences with the same CDR3. This sequence joins TRBV12-5 and TRBJ1-4; D may be TRBD1 (5 bases). The CDR3 is 15 residues long. Germline lookup yields CDR1 LGHNT and CDR2 FRNRAP. The CDR3 reads CASGLGGLRGEKLFF. The CDR3 bases are TGTGCCAGTGGTTTGGGGGGACTTAGGGGTGAAAAACTGTTTTTT.

As DNA, the CDR3 is TGTGCCAGCAGTTACTTCCAACAGGGGACTGAAGCTTTCTTT. Translated: CASSYFQQGTEAFF. The gene calls are TRBV6-5 and TRBJ1-1; 7 positions match TRBD1. Germline lookup yields CDR1 MNHEY and CDR2 SVGAGI. The CDR3 is 14 amino acids. The ends lost 1 base at V and 5 bases at J; junction bases unmatched: 4.

V usage is TRBV10-3 and J usage is TRBJ2-3, with 9 bases matching TRBD1. The CDR3 totals 14 residues. Trimming removed 6 bases from V and 3 bases from J; junction bases left unmatched: 4. Germline CDR1 ENHRY, CDR2 SYGVKD. Here the CDR3 reads CAIRGTGTTDTQYF. CDR3 DNA sequence: TGTGCCATCAGGGGGACAGGGACAACAGATACGCAGTATTTT.

In its sample, this clone was seen a few times. The chain recombines TRBV11-2 with TRBJ2-1; 11 nucleotides line up with TRBD2. Germline lookup yields CDR1 SGHAT and CDR2 FQNNGV. Losses at the gene ends were 2 bases for V and 11 bases for J; bases not matched to a gene: 8. The CDR3 extends over 15 amino acids. As DNA, the CDR3 is TGTGCCAGCAGCTTATCTTTTGCTAGCGGGGGGAAGCAGTTCTTC. This sequence encodes CASSLSFASGGKQFF.

V gene TRBV27 combines with J gene TRBJ1-2, with TRBD1 as a possible D gene (6 bases). CDR3 length: 14 residues. The germline V and J ends were trimmed by 6 bases and 3 bases, with 14 bases remaining between them. Germline-derived CDR1 and CDR2 are MNHEY and SMNVEV (reference sequence). The CDR3 coding sequence is TGTGCCAGCAGGCCCCAGGACAGATACTATGGCTACACCTTC. Residues: CASRPQDRYYGYTF.

This clone was counted only a few times. The rearrangement uses TRBV5-1 and TRBJ1-2; TRBD1 matches 7 bases. Germline assignment: CDR1 SGHRS and CDR2 YFSETQ. The CDR3 is made up of 13 amino acids. The V gene end was trimmed by 9 bases and the J gene end by 5 bases; junction bases not matched to a gene: 10. In DNA, the CDR3 is TGCGCCACTACGACAGGGATGGGGTATGGCTACACCTTC. This codes for CATTTGMGYGYTF.

This clone was found once. The CDR3 here is CASSSQGAYEQYF. As DNA, the CDR3 is TGTGCCAGCAGTTCTCAGGGGGCCTACGAGCAGTACTTC. This rearrangement joins TRBV5-4 to TRBJ2-7; 7 positions agree with TRBD1. Germline V gene sequence: CDR1 SGHNT, CDR2 YYREEE (reference sequence). J lost 2 bases, V lost 5 bases, and 4 bases had no gene match. The CDR3 runs 13 residues.